The 27 T cell receptor beta chains reported below all come from one sample, sequenced in a study of OX40 agonist ivuxolimab in advanced cancers. Data came from immunoSEQ multiplex PCR; TCRdb stores just in-frame clones and leaves some out. Here the sample spans approximately 70,000 clones, 88% being singletons. This sample comprised CD4+ or CD8+ T cells sorted from blood, obtained in a trial of the OX40 agonist ivuxolimab. These receptors came from an adult with an advanced solid tumor such as melanoma, head and neck, liver or kidney cancer.

CDR3: CAIRGFGAGGTDTQYF. Here the CDR3 DNA reads TGTGCCATCAGGGGGTTTGGAGCGGGGGGCACAGATACGCAGTATTTT. The V call is TRBV10-3, the J call TRBJ2-3; 8 bases line up with TRBD2. J lost 1 base, V lost 6 bases, and 9 bases had no gene match. Germline CDR1 reads ENHRY; CDR2 reads SYGVKD. The CDR3 spans 16 residues.

J is TRBJ2-7 and V is TRBV6-5; 9 bases are a match to TRBD2. The CDR3 sequence is 14 residues long. V dropped 3 bases and J dropped 4; count of bases not matched to a gene: 4. Per the germline V gene, CDR1 is MNHEY and CDR2 is SVGAGI. CDR3 sequence reads: CASSYVTSGYEQYF. The CDR3 nucleotides read TGTGCCAGCAGTTATGTGACTAGCGGTTACGAGCAGTACTTC.

The genes are TRBV2 and TRBJ2-7; TRBD2 aligns across 10 bases. J gave up 5 bases and V 5 bases, and 3 bases lay outside the gene matches. The CDR3 covers 13 residues. Germline V gene sequence: CDR1 SNHLY, CDR2 FYNNEI. The CDR3 sequence: CASSPGTSDEQYF. CDR3 bases: TGTGCCAGCAGTCCCGGGACTAGCGACGAGCAGTACTTC. The variable domain in full, with the rest retrieved from reference TRBV2 and TRBJ2-7, is EPEVTQTPSHQVTQMGQEVILRCVPISNHLYFYWYRQILGQKVEFLVSFYNNEISEKSEIFDDQFSVERPDGSNFTLKIRSTKLEDSAMYFCASSPGTSDEQYFGPGTRLTVT.

This chain connects TRBV6-1 to TRBJ2-7; 12 positions agree with TRBD2. The junction had 3 bases not matched to a gene; V was cut back by 2 bases and J by 7 bases. The CDR3 length is 14 residues. Germline V CDR1 and CDR2: MNHNS, SASEGT. In nucleotides, the CDR3 is TGTGCCAGCAGTGAACTAGCGGGAGGGTTAGAGCAGTACTTC. Translation: CASSELAGGLEQYF.

This clone was detected a few times. CDR3 nucleotide sequence: TGTGCCTGGAGTCCAGCGGGAAGGTTATCCTACGAGCAGTACTTC. This sequence encodes CAWSPAGRLSYEQYF. The chain carries TRBV30 and TRBJ2-7; 7 positions match TRBD2. With V trimmed by 2 bases and J by 1 base, 8 bases remained unmatched. The CDR3 totals 15 residues. CDR1 is GTSNPN, CDR2 SVGIG, per germline (reference sequence).

The chain uses TRBV28 and TRBJ1-2, with 7 positions matching TRBD1. Losses at the gene ends were 3 bases for V and 2 bases for J; bases not matched to a gene: 6. CDR3 length equals 15 residues. Per germline, CDR1 MDHEN and CDR2 SYDVKM. The chain's CDR3 is CASSFEGARNYGYTF. The CDR3 DNA is TGTGCCAGCAGTTTTGAGGGGGCGCGGAACTATGGCTACACCTTC.

The chain joins TRBV10-3 to TRBJ1-2, with D uncertain. This CDR3 comprises 13 residues. Germline V gives CDR1 ENHRY, CDR2 SYGVKD. V was cut by 2 bases and J by 8 bases, with 12 bases left in between. In DNA, the CDR3 is TGTGCCATCAGTGAGCCTGAGGGAGGCGGCTACACCTTC. It codes for CAISEPEGGGYTF.

The genes are TRBV18 and TRBJ1-2; D is undetermined. Deletions cut 1 base from V and 7 bases from J, with 19 bases between. This CDR3 comprises 16 residues. Germline loops: CDR1 KGHSH, CDR2 LQKENI. CDR3 region: CASSPLPDPLGSGYTF. The DNA of the CDR3 is TGTGCCAGCTCACCACTTCCGGACCCTCTAGGCTCTGGCTACACCTTC.

The chain carries TRBV28 and TRBJ2-5; TRBD2 matches 11 bases. The CDR3 covers 16 residues. CDR1 is MDHEN, CDR2 SYDVKM, per germline. The junction had 13 bases not matched to a gene; V was cut back by 8 bases and J by 5 bases. The chain's CDR3 is CASSSSGRIREETQYF. The CDR3 DNA reads TGTGCCAGCTCGTCTAGCGGGAGGATAAGGGAGGAGACCCAGTACTTC.

This clone was detected a few times. The chain joins TRBV21-1 to TRBJ1-6. TRBV21-1 is termed a pseudogene. The CDR3 loop spans 17 amino acids. CDR3 sequence reads: CASSKGLGSSYNSPLHF. CDR3 nucleotides: TGTGCCAGCAGCAAGGGTCTGGGAAGCTCCTATAATTCACCCCTCCACTTT.

The gene calls are TRBV7-2 and TRBJ2-1, with 7 nucleotides matching TRBD1. The CDR3 has 14 residues. Germline loops: CDR1 SGHTA, CDR2 FQGNSA. J was trimmed by 10 bases and V by 0 bases; bases with no gene match: 6. This chain's CDR3 is CASSLAQTGNEQFF. The CDR3 DNA reads as TGTGCCAGCAGCTTAGCCCAGACAGGGAACGAGCAGTTCTTC.

The chain joins TRBV28 to TRBJ2-5, with a possible D match to TRBD1 (6 bases). The CDR3 contains 15 residues. Germline CDR1 reads MDHEN; CDR2 reads SYDVKM. V lost 6 bases to trimming and J lost 5 bases, with 19 bases between them. CDR3 amino acids: CASSIKSRGHETQYF. In DNA, the CDR3 is TGTGCCAGCAGCATAAAAAGCAGGGGTCACGAGACCCAGTACTTC.

This clone was picked up one time. The genes are TRBV6-6 and TRBJ2-7; no firm D call. V lost 6 bases and J lost 2, with 11 bases in between. The CDR3 is made up of 13 amino acids. Germline CDR1 MNHNY, CDR2 SVGAGI (reference sequence). The CDR3, as DNA: TGTGCCAGCAGCCCCGGGCCTCCCTACGAGCAGTACTTC. It is translated as CASSPGPPYEQYF.

This sequence joins TRBV6-1 and TRBJ2-7, with 7 nucleotides matching TRBD2. Trimming at V came to 3 bases and at J to 0 bases, leaving 8 bases not matched to a gene. The CDR3 extends over 16 amino acids. Germline V gives CDR1 MNHNS, CDR2 SASEGT. The CDR3 loop is CASSESWGGNSYEQYF. In nucleotides, the CDR3 is TGTGCCAGCAGTGAGTCTTGGGGGGGAAACTCCTACGAGCAGTACTTC.

The V call is TRBV2, the J call TRBJ2-5; 13 nucleotides agree with TRBD2. There are 14 residues in the CDR3. Germline CDR1 and CDR2: SNHLY and FYNNEI. V shed 6 bases and J 3 bases; nucleotides not matched to a gene: 1. The CDR3 DNA sequence: TGTGCCAGCAGGACTAGCGGGGGGAAAGAGACCCAGTACTTC. It specifies CASRTSGGKETQYF.

The chain is built from TRBV7-3 and TRBJ2-3; 7 positions match TRBD2. After removal of 3 bases from V and 4 bases from J, the junction contained 1 base not matched to a gene. Germline V gene sequence: CDR1 SGHTA, CDR2 FQGTGA. CDR3 length equals 13 residues. The CDR3 DNA follows: TGTGCCAGCAGCTTCGCGGGAGCAGATACGCAGTATTTT. It translates to CASSFAGADTQYF. Variable domain in full (rest from reference TRBV7-3 and TRBJ2-3): GAGVSQTPSNKVTEKGKYVELRCDPISGHTALYWYRQSLGQGPEFLIYFQGTGAADDSGLPNDRFFAVRPEGSVSTLKIQRTERGDSAVYLCASSFAGADTQYFGPGTRLTVL.

V gene TRBV2 combines with J gene TRBJ2-2, with 8 nucleotides matching TRBD2. The CDR3 has 15 residues. Germline lookup yields CDR1 SNHLY and CDR2 FYNNEI. Trimming took 6 bases from V and 3 from J; bases not matched to a gene: 6. CDR3 nucleotides: TGTGCCAGCAGGCCGGGACTAGGTGACACCGGGGAGCTGTTTTTT. Its translation: CASRPGLGDTGELFF.

The gene calls are TRBV5-4 and TRBJ1-2; possibly TRBD1 for D (5 bases). The CDR3 extends over 16 amino acids. V was cut by 4 bases and J by 4 bases, with 20 bases left in between. Germline lookup yields CDR1 SGHNT and CDR2 YYREEE (reference sequence). The CDR3 is CASSGLKSGRFYGYTF. The CDR3 coding sequence is TGTGCCAGCAGCGGCCTGAAGTCAGGGAGGTTCTATGGCTACACCTTC.

The chain recombines TRBV29-1 with TRBJ2-1; 13 bases align to TRBD2. The CDR3 is 16 residues long. Trimming removed 3 bases from V and 5 bases from J; junction bases left unmatched: 7. The germline V gene has CDR1 SQVTM and CDR2 ANQGSEA. Here the CDR3 DNA reads TGCAGCGTTGATCGGGAGGGGACTAGCGGGGACAATGAGCAGTTCTTC. Its protein is CSVDREGTSGDNEQFF.

CDR3 loop: CATSAASAGNEQFF. For the CDR3, the DNA is TGTGCCACCTCTGCCGCTAGCGCAGGAAATGAGCAGTTCTTC. The rearrangement joins TRBV2 to TRBJ2-1; a weak D match, TRBD2 (6 bases). Trimming removed 10 bases at V and 7 bases at J, with 20 bases between. Looked up from germline, CDR1 is SNHLY and CDR2 is FYNNEI. The CDR3 has 14 amino acids.

This clone showed up just a few times. CDR3: CATSRDQGNTEAFF. CDR3 bases: TGTGCCACCAGCAGAGATCAGGGGAACACTGAAGCTTTCTTT. The rearrangement joins TRBV15 to TRBJ1-1, with a weak D call TRBD1 (5 bases). With 0 bases removed from V and 1 base from J, the gap between germline ends came to 6 bases. The CDR3 has 14 residues. From germline, CDR1 is LNHNV and CDR2 YYDKDF (reference sequence). Supplemented by reference TRBV15 and TRBJ1-1, the full variable domain reads DAMVIQNPRYQVTQFGKPVTLSCSQTLNHNVMYWYQQKSSQAPKLLFHYYDKDFNNEADTPDNFQSRRPNTSFCFLDIRSPGLGDTAMYLCATSRDQGNTEAFFGQGTRLTVV.

This rearrangement joins TRBV5-1 to TRBJ2-7; 7 positions match TRBD2. The CDR3 is 15 residues long. The V and J ends lost 5 bases and 4 bases, in that order; junction bases with no gene match: 12. Germline V gene sequence: CDR1 SGHRS, CDR2 YFSETQ. CDR3 residues: CASRTGGTIAYEQYF. In DNA form, the CDR3 reads TGCGCCAGCAGAACCGGGGGGACTATAGCATACGAGCAGTACTTC.

V is TRBV9 and J is TRBJ2-5, with D unresolved. Germline V CDR1 and CDR2: SGDLS, YYNGEE. CDR3 length: 14 amino acids. The V gene lost 0 bases and the J gene lost 2 bases, with 8 bases spanning the gap. Written as DNA, the CDR3 is TGTGCCAGCAGCGTAGGTGGGCAGCAAGAGACCCAGTACTTC. It specifies CASSVGGQQETQYF.

The rearrangement uses TRBV2 and TRBJ1-1; D unclear. This CDR3 spans 13 amino acids. Germline V gene lookup returns CDR1 SNHLY and CDR2 FYNNEI. V was shortened by 4 bases and J by 6 bases, with 12 bases between the two germline ends. CDR3 protein: CASSVEVVAEAFF. In DNA form, the CDR3 reads TGTGCCAGCAGTGTTGAGGTTGTGGCTGAAGCTTTCTTT.

This clone has only one observation. In DNA, the CDR3 is TGTGCCAGTACCCCTCAGGGAAAAAGCACAGATACGCAGTATTTT. Protein sequence: CASTPQGKSTDTQYF. The J gene is TRBJ2-3, the V gene TRBV19, with D perhaps matching TRBD1 (5 bases). The CDR3 loop spans 15 amino acids. Trimming took off 7 bases at V and 0 bases at J, with 14 bases between the two ends. Germline assignment: CDR1 LNHDA and CDR2 SQIVND (reference sequence).

V gene TRBV7-8 combines with J gene TRBJ1-1; tentative D call: TRBD1 (6 bases). The CDR3 runs to 17 residues. Trimming shortened V by 5 bases and J by 1 base, and 20 bases separated the two germline ends. Germline V lookup: CDR1 SGHVS, CDR2 FQNEAQ. The CDR3 here is CASSLEVRGMRNTEAFF. The CDR3 bases are TGTGCCAGCAGCCTCGAGGTGAGGGGGATGAGGAACACTGAAGCTTTCTTT. Based on the CDR3 plus reference TRBV7-8 and TRBJ1-1, the full variable domain is GAGVSQSPRYKVAKRGQDVALRCDPISGHVSLFWYQQALGQGPEFLTYFQNEAQLDKSGLPSDRFFAERPEGSVSTLKIQRTQQEDSAVYLCASSLEVRGMRNTEAFFGQGTRLTVV.

J is TRBJ1-2 and V is TRBV12-2. TRBV12-2 is labeled a pseudogene. The CDR3 loop spans 15 amino acids. CDR3 amino acids: CASRHTPTLRYGYTF. CDR3 DNA: TGTGCAAGTCGCCACACTCCTACTCTGAGGTATGGCTACACCTTC.